This T cell receptor (beta chain) comes out of a study of T-cell memory formation after mild COVID-19. Overall study: Each donor largely had its own TCR clusters. General observations from the study: Contracting clones from day 15 to 85 showed balanced CD4/CD8; later expanders favored CD4+. Memory sampled before infection contained some responding clones, suggesting cross-reactive memory joined.

5'RACE with constant-segment primers built TCRalpha and TCRbeta cDNA libraries with UMIs. MiXCR, run by TCRdb on the 5' RACE reads, gives a single entry per CDR3 protein. The data hold about 450,000 distinct CDR3 sequences, with less than 25% observed a single time. Only a few counts were recorded for this clonotype. The antigen remains unidentified. Trimming removed 4 bases at V and 7 bases at J, with 13 bases between. Germline V CDR1 and CDR2: SGHTA, FQGNSA. This CDR3 spans 13 amino acids. The clonotype was recovered from an adult woman who had mild COVID-19 (a few samples of this study predate the infection). Cell type and time point are not known. V usage is TRBV7-2 and J usage is TRBJ1-1; D perhaps matches TRBD1 (5 bases). Sequencing was carried out using PBMCs or a T cell subset sorted from them (not recorded which). The CDR3 is CASSSGWGIEAFF. DNA for the CDR3: TGTGCCAGCAGCTCAGGTTGGGGGATTGAAGCTTTCTTT.